The sequence of this T cell receptor (beta chain) was determined in a study of blood T cell repertoires in COVID-19. Assay used: immunoSEQ multiplex PCR; TCRdb lists only in-frame clones, some missing. This sample has some 170,000 clones, with more than 75% found just once. CDR1 is MNHEY, CDR2 SMNVEV, per germline (reference sequence). V was clipped by 5 bases and J by 5 bases; unmatched bases: 6. The CDR3 consists of 15 residues. Source material: peripheral blood. The chain carries TRBV27 and TRBJ1-6; TRBD1 matches 7 bases. The TCR originated in a man aged 55 to 70 with active or convalescent COVID-19. DNA for the CDR3: TGTGCCAGCAGTGCGCGGGACAGAAATAATTCACCCCTCCACTTT. The encoded protein is CASSARDRNNSPLHF.